A few counts support the clone carrying this T cell receptor beta chain. At one of its ends the junction is not consistent with the germline gene, which may arise from a read error. Assay used: immunoSEQ multiplex PCR; TCRdb lists only in-frame clones, some missing. The sample shows about 97,000 clones, 92% of them seen only once. The CDR3 sequence is 11 residues long. The V gene's germline CDR1 is MNHNS and CDR2 SASEGT. This specimen belongs to a study of control samples from healthy donors and cancer patients. The material sequenced was blood. The chain employs TRBV6-1 and TRBJ2-3; D not certain. This clonotype was obtained from a woman aged 18-29 years in good health. CDR3 DNA sequence: TGTGCCAGCAGTGAACCAGAAACGCAGTATTTT. Its translation is CASSEPETQYF.